The entry below gives a single T cell receptor beta chain sequence along with its context. Antigen specificity is unknown. A single record per CDR3 protein comes from TCRdb applying MiXCR to the 5' RACE reads. The sample contains 400,000 or so distinct CDR3 sequences, roughly 26% of which appear only once. The CDR3 runs 16 residues. The V and J ends lost 2 bases and 6 bases respectively, with 18 bases between them. Germline CDR1 MNHEY, CDR2 SMNVEV (reference sequence). The data are from a study of CD8 T cells in ankylosing spondylitis. General observations from the study: The study identified a TCR beta motif of fewer than 10 highly homologous variants that appeared characteristic of ankylosing spondylitis blood.

The chain carries TRBV27 and TRBJ2-3; D assignment may be TRBD1 or TRBD2 (5 bases each). Material for sequencing was blood, either unsorted or a sorted T cell fraction (not recorded which). The source is a male donor with ankylosing spondylitis. CDR3 region: CASSLGRPIGTDTQYF. The CDR3 coding sequence is TGTGCCAGCAGTTTAGGCCGGCCCATCGGGACGGATACGCAGTATTTT.